This TCR beta chain was retrieved from a study of blood T cells in healthy people across ages. Next came a second PCR, run for about 7 to 11 cycles, which used a sample-barcoded 5' primer along with a J-beta primer mix. TCRdb re-called the 5' RACE reads through MiXCR, storing one row per CDR3 protein. Found here are 500,000 to 650,000 distinct CDR3 sequences, roughly a quarter of them singletons; the top ten hold 3% to 4%. The ends were cut back, 0 bases at V and 4 bases at J, with 6 bases in the middle. Germline lookup yields CDR1 SNHLY and CDR2 FYNNEI. The CDR3 extends over 14 amino acids. The sample was also linked to a second study, of T cells of mothers and their children. This second report adds: When mothers and children were related, their normalized repertoire overlap, which was always slightly higher, did not differ significantly from that of unrelated pairs.

The chain is built from TRBV2 and TRBJ2-2; the D call may be TRBD1 or TRBD2 (5 bases each). The sample consisted of blood. This sequence was found in a boy younger than 10 in good health. The CDR3 is CASSEAGPTGELFF. The CDR3 DNA reads TGTGCCAGCAGTGAAGCGGGACCCACCGGGGAGCTGTTTTTT.